This is a list of T cell receptor beta chains from one sample in a study of shared clonotypes between healthy human individuals. This table comes from immunoSEQ multiplex PCR, and its TCRdb copy is limited to in-frame clones, with some not included. The sample holds some 630,000 clones; about two thirds are singletons and the top ten take less than 2%. The specimen sequenced was memory CD4+ T cells sorted from blood. All receptors derive from a woman aged 25 to 39 in good health. The CDR3 runs from the conserved cysteine through the conserved F or W. D genes are given only for firm matches. Rows give clone size only sometimes, using once, few, many, or a class for an expanded clone.

17 | TRBJ2-5 | . | TRBD2 | TRBV28 | TGTGCCAGCAGTTTAAGGGGCGGGGGGCGCTATTCGGAGACCCAGTACTTC | CASSLRGGGRYSETQYF
15 | TRBJ2-7 | . | TRBD1 | TRBV7-3 | TGTGCCAGCAGCTTTTCCGGGACAGAGTCCTACGAGCAGTACTTC | CASSFSGTESYEQYF
14 | TRBJ2-1 | few | TRBD2 | TRBV27 | TGTGCCAGCAGCGTAGCGGGAGGCCTCGGTGAGCAGTTCTTC | CASSVAGGLGEQFF
20 | TRBJ1-5 | . | TRBD1 | TRBV7-7 | TGTGCCAGCAGCTTGACGAGTCCCGGGACAGGGACCCATAGCAATCAGCCCCAGCATTTT | CASSLTSPGTGTHSNQPQHF
14 | TRBJ2-1 | . | . | TRBV5-1 | TGCGCCAGCAGCCCGTGGACGTCCACCAATGAGCAGTTCTTC | CASSPWTSTNEQFF
14 | TRBJ1-4 | . | . | TRBV27 | TGTGCCAGCAGTTTATGGGGAACTAATGAAAAACTGTTTTTT | CASSLWGTNEKLFF
17 | TRBJ2-2 | . | . | TRBV28 | TGTGCCAGCAGCAACAACCGAGGGGCCTGGGACACCGGGGAGCTGTTTTTT | CASSNNRGAWDTGELFF
13 | TRBJ1-2 | . | . | TRBV11-1 | TGTGCCAGCAGCCGGGGACGTTTCTTTGGCTACACCTTC | CASSRGRFFGYTF
16 | TRBJ2-2 | . | TRBD2 | TRBV7-3 | TGTGCCAGCAGCCAGAGCGGGAGCAGGGGAACCGGGGAGCTGTTTTTT | CASSQSGSRGTGELFF
17 | TRBJ2-1 | . | . | TRBV19 | TGTGCCAGTGAGGGGGGGGCTAGCCTAAGCTCCTACAATGAGCAGTTCTTC | CASEGGASLSSYNEQFF
16 | TRBJ2-3 | few | TRBD2 | TRBV28 | TGTGCCAGCAGTTTATTGGTAGCGGGAATCACAGATACGCAGTATTTT | CASSLLVAGITDTQYF
16 | TRBJ2-3 | few | TRBD1 | TRBV11-2 | TGTGCCAGCAGCCCGACGACAGGGGGCTATGCAGATACGCAGTATTTT | CASSPTTGGYADTQYF
15 | TRBJ2-4 | . | . | TRBV5-1 | TGCGCCACCAGACAGGCTCCGATTGCAGGGAACATTCAGTACTTC | CATRQAPIAGNIQYF
18 | TRBJ2-7 | . | TRBD1 | TRBV11-2 | TGTGCCAGCAGCCCAGGTGTGCATGTAGGGGGCAAGTCCGGCGAGCAGTACTTC | CASSPGVHVGGKSGEQYF
14 | TRBJ2-1 | once | . | TRBV5-5 | TGTGCCAGCAGCTTGACAGCGGTAAACAATGAGCAGTTCTTC | CASSLTAVNNEQFF
11 | TRBJ2-7 | . | . | TRBV19 | TGTGCCAGTAGTAACCTATACGAGCAGTACTTC | CASSNLYEQYF
13 | TRBJ2-7 | few | . | TRBV6-5 | TGTGCCAGCAGTTACGCAGATTCCTACGAGCAGTACTTC | CASSYADSYEQYF
15 | TRBJ2-2 | . | TRBD1 | TRBV19 | TGTGCCAGTAGGGGACAGATAGCTAGCACCGGGGAGCTGTTTTTT | CASRGQIASTGELFF
15 | TRBJ1-3 | . | . | TRBV18 | TGTGCCAGCTCACCGTCGAGGGGTACTGGAAACACCATATATTTT | CASSPSRGTGNTIYF
13 | TRBJ2-5 | once | . | TRBV2 | TGTGCCAGCGGAAGCGCCCCTACGGAGACCCAGTACTTC | CASGSAPTETQYF
15 | TRBJ2-7 | . | . | TRBV5-5 | TGTGCCAGCAGCTTGGCCCTGGACAGACCCTACGAGCAGTACTTC | CASSLALDRPYEQYF
12 | TRBJ2-7 | . | . | TRBV28 | TGTGCCAGCAGTTTATTGGGCTACGAGCAGTACTTC | CASSLLGYEQYF
13 | TRBJ2-1 | . | TRBD1 | TRBV9 | TGTGCCAGCGGGACAGGGGCCCAGGGTGAGCAGTTCTTC | CASGTGAQGEQFF
15 | TRBJ2-7 | . | TRBD2 | TRBV2 | TGTGCCAGCAGGACTAGCGGGACTGGATCCTACGAGCAGTACTTC | CASRTSGTGSYEQYF
16 | TRBJ1-1 | . | . | TRBV28 | TGTGCCAGCAACTTGAACCAGGGCAAGGGGAACACTGAAGCTTTCTTT | CASNLNQGKGNTEAFF
15 | TRBJ1-1 | . | TRBD1 | TRBV2 | TGTGCCAGCAAACGGACAGGGAATATGAACACTGAAGCTTTCTTT | CASKRTGNMNTEAFF
13 | TRBJ1-5 | . | . | TRBV28 | TGTGCCAGCAGTTTCGGGGTTTATCAGCCCCAGCATTTT | CASSFGVYQPQHF
15 | TRBJ2-1 | . | TRBD2 | TRBV5-1 | TGCGCCAGCAGCTTGTCGACTAGCGGCTACAATGAGCAGTTCTTC | CASSLSTSGYNEQFF
15 | TRBJ2-2 | . | TRBD1 | TRBV5-1 | TGCGCCAGCAGCCGGACAGGCCTCGGCACCGGGGAGCTGTTTTTT | CASSRTGLGTGELFF
16 | TRBJ2-1 | . | . | TRBV15 | TGTGCCACCAGCAGGGACCGGGACTCTTCCTACAATGAGCAGTTCTTC | CATSRDRDSSYNEQFF
16 | TRBJ2-5 | . | . | TRBV7-6 | TGTGCCAGCAGCTTAGGAATGGGCGGCCTCCAAGAGACCCAGTACTTC | CASSLGMGGLQETQYF
21 | TRBJ1-5 | once | TRBD1 | TRBV7-3 | TGTGCCAGCAACACTCATAAAAACGGGACAGGGATATTTTATAGCAATCAGCCCCAGCATTTT | CASNTHKNGTGIFYSNQPQHF
12 | TRBJ1-1 | . | . | TRBV6-5 | TGTGCCAGCAGTCCCCTGGGGGGGACAGCTTTCTTT | CASSPLGGTAFF
15 | TRBJ1-2 | . | . | TRBV9 | TGTGCCAGCAGCGTCGGGGTGGGGTCCAACTATGGCTACACCTTC | CASSVGVGSNYGYTF
16 | TRBJ2-2 | once | TRBD1 | TRBV11-2 | TGTGCCAGCAGCTTAGAGGGACAGATCCACACCGGGGAGCTGTTTTTT | CASSLEGQIHTGELFF
14 | TRBJ2-5 | once | . | TRBV30 | TGTGCCTGGACCTCGGGACTCCTCCAAGAGACCCAGTACTTC | CAWTSGLLQETQYF
15 | TRBJ2-2 | . | TRBD1 | TRBV28 | TGTGCCAGCAGAAGACAGGGGGCGCGGACCGGGGAGCTGTTTTTT | CASRRQGARTGELFF
14 | TRBJ2-2 | few | . | TRBV5-1 | TGCGCCAGCAGGGTAGGGATGAACACCGGGGAGCTGTTTTTT | CASRVGMNTGELFF
14 | TRBJ2-3 | . | . | TRBV9 | TGTGCCAGCAGCACAGACACGAGCACAGATACGCAGTATTTT | CASSTDTSTDTQYF
12 | TRBJ1-2 | few | . | TRBV30 | TGTGCCTGGAGCCCAGGGGACTATGGCTACACCTTC | CAWSPGDYGYTF
14 | TRBJ1-3 | . | . | TRBV6-4 | TGTGCCAGCAGTGACAAGACGGCTGGAAACACCATATATTTT | CASSDKTAGNTIYF
14 | TRBJ1-2 | . | TRBD1 | TRBV13 | TGTGCCAGCAGCCCCGGGACAGGGAACTATGGCTACACCTTC | CASSPGTGNYGYTF
18 | TRBJ2-2 | . | TRBD2 | TRBV5-1 | TGCGCCAGCAGCCCATGGACTAGCGGGGCTACGAACACCGGGGAGCTGTTTTTT | CASSPWTSGATNTGELFF
15 | TRBJ2-5 | . | TRBD1 | TRBV2 | TGTGCCAGCAGTGGGGAACAGGGGGCGCAGGAGACCCAGTACTTC | CASSGEQGAQETQYF
14 | TRBJ2-5 | few | TRBD1 | TRBV5-1 | TGCGCCAGCAGCTCGGGGACAGGGGTGGAGACCCAGTACTTC | CASSSGTGVETQYF
16 | TRBJ2-7 | . | TRBD2 | TRBV29-1 | TGCAGCGTTCAGACCTACAAAAATAGCGGGCTCGACGAGCAGTACTTC | CSVQTYKNSGLDEQYF
17 | TRBJ1-2 | few | TRBD1 | TRBV2 | TGTGCCAGCAGTGAAGCGACAGGGGGAGTCCTTAGCTATGGCTACACCTTC | CASSEATGGVLSYGYTF
14 | TRBJ2-3 | . | TRBD2 | TRBV2 | TGTGCCAGCAGCCGACTAGCGGGAGACGATACGCAGTATTTT | CASSRLAGDDTQYF
17 | TRBJ2-1 | . | TRBD2 | TRBV5-6 | TGTGCCAGCAGCTTGGTGCGGCGGGAGGGCCCATACAATGAGCAGTTCTTC | CASSLVRREGPYNEQFF
15 | TRBJ1-4 | . | . | TRBV5-1 | TGCGCCAGCAGCGTCGGGAGGCAGCCCCGGGAAAAACTGTTTTTT | CASSVGRQPREKLFF
14 | TRBJ2-6 | many | . | TRBV29-1 | TGCAGCGTTGGGGAACCCTCTGGGGCCAACGTCCTGACTTTC | CSVGEPSGANVLTF
17 | TRBJ2-7 | . | TRBD2 | TRBV7-8 | TGTGCCAGCAGCCTAACTAGCGGGAGGGCCTTATACTACGAGCAGTACTTC | CASSLTSGRALYYEQYF
14 | TRBJ1-5 | . | . | TRBV28 | TGTGCCAGCAGTTCATACAGGAGAAATCAGCCCCAGCATTTT | CASSSYRRNQPQHF
14 | TRBJ2-2 | . | . | TRBV5-1 | TGCGCCAGCATGTCCTCAGGAAACACCGGGGAGCTGTTTTTT | CASMSSGNTGELFF
13 | TRBJ2-1 | . | . | TRBV7-9 | TGTGCCAGCAGCTCCCGAGAGGGAAATGAGCAGTTCTTC | CASSSREGNEQFF
13 | TRBJ2-1 | . | . | TRBV6-5 | TGTGCCAGCCTCTCCCCGCAGGGGTCGGAGCAGTTCTTC | CASLSPQGSEQFF
15 | TRBJ2-1 | . | TRBD2 | TRBV11-2 | TGTGCCAGCAGCCCGGGACTAGCGGGAGTCCATGAGCAGTTCTTC | CASSPGLAGVHEQFF
16 | TRBJ2-2 | . | TRBD1 | TRBV25-1 | TGTGCCAGCAGTGATCCAGGACAGGGTGACACCGGGGAGCTGTTTTTT | CASSDPGQGDTGELFF
12 | TRBJ2-7 | . | TRBD1 | TRBV5-4 | TGTGCCAGCAGTCCGGACAGGGTTTCTCTGTACTTC | CASSPDRVSLYF